Listed below are T cell receptor beta chains from one sample, sequenced in a study of blood T cell repertoires in COVID-19. The protocol was immunoSEQ multiplex PCR, while the TCRdb copy is restricted to in-frame clones and leaves out a portion. The data show roughly 300,000 clones, about 86% seen once. The specimen was PBMCs or T cells enriched from blood (not recorded which). These receptors came from a woman between 40 and 55 years old with acute COVID-19. Each CDR3 is given with its conserved first and last residue. D genes are given only for firm matches. A clone size is listed for some rows: how often the clone was seen (once, few, many), or a class if it is expanded.

j_gene | v_gene | d_gene | abundance | CDR3aa | CDR3nt
TRBJ2-1 | TRBV6-2/TRBV6-3 | TRBD2 | - | CASSYAGTSRNEQFF | TGTGCCAGCAGTTACGCCGGGACTAGCCGTAATGAGCAGTTCTTC
TRBJ1-2 | TRBV18 | - | - | CASSPKTGSMGYGYTF | TGTGCCAGCTCACCAAAGACAGGTTCCATGGGTTATGGCTACACCTTC
TRBJ2-1 | TRBV15 | - | - | CATSREKLAFNEQFF | TGTGCCACCAGCAGAGAGAAGCTAGCGTTCAATGAGCAGTTCTTC
TRBJ1-1 | TRBV7-2 | TRBD1 | - | CASSSSRDRVLMNTEAFF | TGTGCCAGCAGCTCCAGCCGGGACAGGGTCCTTATGAACACTGAAGCTTTCTTT
TRBJ2-5 | TRBV7-2 | TRBD2 | - | CASSGAGAGETQYF | TGTGCCAGCAGCGGAGCGGGGGCGGGGGAGACCCAGTACTTC
TRBJ2-3 | TRBV14 | - | few | CASSPWRRSGTDTQYF | TGTGCCAGCAGCCCCTGGAGACGTTCCGGCACAGATACGCAGTATTTT
TRBJ2-7 | TRBV18 | - | - | CASSPGTGPHEQYF | TGTGCCAGCTCACCGGGAACAGGGCCCCACGAGCAGTACTTC
TRBJ1-4 | TRBV27 | TRBD1 | - | CASSPGGPTNEKLFF | TGTGCCAGCAGTCCAGGGGGACCAACTAATGAAAAACTGTTTTTT
TRBJ1-2 | TRBV28 | - | - | CASYRTNYGYTF | TGTGCCAGCTACAGGACTAACTATGGCTACACCTTC
TRBJ1-4 | TRBV5-1 | - | - | CASSISPGGTNEKLFF | TGCGCCAGCAGCATATCCCCCGGGGGTACTAATGAAAAACTGTTTTTT
TRBJ2-5 | TRBV21-1 | - | - | CASSPRQGAREAQYF | TGTGCCAGCAGCCCACGACAGGGGGCCAGGGAGGCCCAGTACTTC
TRBJ1-2 | TRBV11-2 | - | once | CASSLGQIYGYTF | TGTGCCAGCAGCTTAGGGCAGATCTATGGCTACACCTTC
TRBJ1-1 | TRBV6-2/TRBV6-3 | TRBD1 | - | CASSGQGARAFF | TGTGCCAGCAGTGGACAGGGGGCGAGAGCTTTCTTT
TRBJ1-2 | TRBV12-3/TRBV12-4 | - | - | CASSSSQGYGYTF | TGTGCCAGCAGTTCATCCCAGGGGTATGGCTACACCTTC
TRBJ2-1 | TRBV6-5 | TRBD2 | - | CASRGLGYNEQFF | TGTGCCAGCAGGGGACTAGGATACAATGAGCAGTTCTTC
TRBJ2-2 | TRBV6-1 | - | - | CASSEELYFPSGELFF | TGTGCCAGCAGTGAAGAGCTGTACTTCCCATCCGGGGAGCTGTTTTTT
TRBJ2-1 | TRBV13 | - | - | CASSLGRVGSNEQFF | TGTGCCAGCAGCTTAGGCCGGGTCGGGAGCAATGAGCAGTTCTTC
TRBJ1-6 | TRBV27 | - | few | CASSTRSRSSYNSPLHF | TGTGCCAGCAGTACCCGATCCCGGAGCTCCTATAATTCACCCCTCCACTTT
TRBJ1-1 | TRBV6-5 | - | once | CASRLTGPNTEAFF | TGTGCCAGCAGGCTGACAGGCCCGAACACTGAAGCTTTCTTT
TRBJ2-2 | TRBV18 | TRBD1 | - | CASSPQQGFGELFF | TGTGCCAGCTCACCACAACAGGGGTTCGGGGAGCTGTTTTTT
TRBJ1-1 | TRBV10-3 | - | - | CAISESQGLTEAFF | TGTGCCATCAGTGAGTCTCAGGGGCTCACTGAAGCTTTCTTT
TRBJ2-3 | TRBV12-3/TRBV12-4 | - | - | CASSLMRDTQYF | TGTGCCAGCAGTTTAATGAGAGATACGCAGTATTTT
TRBJ2-2 | TRBV10-3 | - | - | CAISDSPGYGTGELFF | TGTGCCATCAGTGACTCCCCGGGGTACGGAACCGGGGAGCTGTTTTTT
TRBJ2-7 | TRBV7-2 | TRBD2 | - | CASSLGTSEIYEQYF | TGTGCCAGCAGCTTGGGGACTAGCGAGATCTACGAGCAGTACTTC
TRBJ1-1 | TRBV4-1 | TRBD1 | - | CASSPILTETGTGNTEAFF | TGCGCCAGCAGCCCGATATTGACCGAAACCGGGACAGGGAACACTGAAGCTTTCTTT
TRBJ1-2 | TRBV7-2 | - | - | CASSPQKQSFYGYTF | TGTGCCAGCAGCCCCCAGAAACAGTCTTTTTATGGCTACACCTTC
TRBJ2-5 | TRBV7-2 | TRBD1 | - | CASSLVGQGSETQYF | TGTGCCAGCAGCTTAGTGGGACAGGGATCTGAGACCCAGTACTTC